The 25 T cell receptor beta chains presented below share a single source sample, sequenced in a study of monozygotic twins with inflammatory bowel disease. TCRdb reprocessed the 5' RACE reads; each CDR3 protein has one entry and no DNA is given. This sample's table reports 400,000 to 500,000 distinct CDR3 sequences. The specimen sequenced was blood. These receptors were collected from a human donor with ulcerative colitis or Crohn's disease, or a healthy co-twin of an affected twin (not recorded which).

The rearrangement joins TRBV21-1 to TRBJ1-6; no DNA is available, so the TRBD1 call from TCRdb remains unchecked. TRBV21-1 is a pseudogene locus. The CDR3 has 15 residues. CDR3 region: CASRGTRGRRSPLHF.

The chain combines TRBV7-9 with TRBJ1-1; TCRdb's D call of TRBD1 is untestable without DNA. Germline V gene data show CDR1 as SEHNR and CDR2 as FQNEAQ (reference sequence). The length of the CDR3 is 15 residues. The CDR3 loop reads CASSHLGQQNTEAFF.

The chain joins TRBV5-6 to TRBJ2-1. This CDR3 spans 13 amino acids. The germline CDR1 and CDR2 sequences are SGHDT and YYEEEE. The CDR3 region is CATNRRVGDEQFF.

The chain joins TRBV10-3 to TRBJ2-3; there is no DNA to check the TCRdb D call of TRBD2. In germline, CDR1 is ENHRY, CDR2 SYGVKD. The CDR3 is 17 residues long. This chain's CDR3 is CAISRTSGTSSTDTQYF.

The chain joins TRBV7-8 to TRBJ2-4; TCRdb's D call, TRBD1, is unchecked because there is no DNA. The CDR3 consists of 17 residues. Germline CDR1 SGHVS, CDR2 FQNEAQ. CDR3 sequence reads: CASSWGTGWGAKNIQYF.

The rearrangement uses TRBV5-1 and TRBJ1-1. The CDR3 length is 13 residues. In germline, CDR1 is SGHRS, CDR2 YFSETQ. The CDR3 loop reads CASTRGGITEAFF.

The chain recombines TRBV20-1 with TRBJ1-1. Germline CDR1 reads DFQATT; CDR2 reads SNEGSKA (reference sequence). There are 13 residues in the CDR3. CDR3 protein: CSARGDLNTEAFF.

The chain combines TRBV4-3 with TRBJ2-7; as DNA is missing, the TRBD1 call by TCRdb cannot be tested. Germline-derived CDR1 and CDR2 are LGHNA and YSLEER. The CDR3 sequence is 15 residues long. The chain's CDR3 is CASSQAQGASYEQYF.

V usage is TRBV6-1 and J usage is TRBJ2-7; the D call from TCRdb, TRBD2, cannot be confirmed without DNA. The CDR3 spans 14 residues. Looked up from germline, CDR1 is MNHNS and CDR2 is SASEGT. Here the CDR3 reads CASSPLGLIYEQYF.

The chain has TRBV5-6 and TRBJ1-3; TCRdb indicates TRBD1, and absent DNA this call remains unverified. Per the germline V gene, CDR1 is SGHDT and CDR2 is YYEEEE. The CDR3 runs 14 residues. This CDR3 is CASSFRVSGNTIYF. Supplemented by reference TRBV5-6 and TRBJ1-3, the full variable domain reads DAGVTQSPTHLIKTRGQQVTLRCSPKSGHDTVSWYQQALGQGPQFIFQYYEEEERQRGNFPDRFSGHQFPNYSSELNVNALLLGDSALYLCASSFRVSGNTIYFGEGSWLTVV.

The chain has TRBV19 and TRBJ1-6; the TCRdb call, TRBD1, lacks DNA for checking. The CDR3 loop spans 14 amino acids. CDR1 and CDR2 from the germline V gene are LNHDA and SQIVND (reference sequence). The CDR3 spells CASKQDSYNSPLHF. The complete variable domain, with remaining parts taken from reference TRBV19 and TRBJ1-6, reads DGGITQSPKYLFRKEGQNVTLSCEQNLNHDAMYWYRQDPGQGLRLIYYSQIVNDFQKGDIAEGYSVSREKKESFPLTVTSAQKNPTAFYLCASKQDSYNSPLHFGNGTRLTVT.

The chain combines TRBV2 with TRBJ1-4. Germline loops: CDR1 SNHLY, CDR2 FYNNEI. The CDR3 contains 12 residues. CDR3 protein: CASSGAGRELFF. The whole variable domain, remainder taken from reference TRBV2 and TRBJ1-4, is EPEVTQTPSHQVTQMGQEVILRCVPISNHLYFYWYRQILGQKVEFLVSFYNNEISEKSEIFDDQFSVERPDGSNFTLKIRSTKLEDSAMYFCASSGAGRELFFGSGTQLSVL.

The V call is TRBV7-6, the J call TRBJ2-1; the D call of TRBD2 rests on TCRdb alone, since no DNA is present to check it. This CDR3 is 16 amino acids long. CDR1 SGHVS and CDR2 FNYEAQ come from the germline V gene. CDR3 in amino acids: CASSRATAGSYNEQFF.

The chain combines TRBV20-1 with TRBJ2-7; the D gene TCRdb calls, TRBD2, cannot be checked with no DNA. Germline V gene sequence: CDR1 DFQATT, CDR2 SNEGSKA (reference sequence). The CDR3 totals 14 residues. This CDR3 is CSAPLLAGGYEQYF.

The chain has TRBV11-2 and TRBJ2-5. Germline V gene data show CDR1 as SGHAT and CDR2 as FQNNGV. The CDR3 runs 12 residues. The CDR3 here is CASSLDVETQYF.

The chain combines TRBV3-1 with TRBJ2-5. This CDR3 region has 17 residues. Looked up from germline, CDR1 is LGHDT and CDR2 is YNNKEL (reference sequence). The CDR3 sequence is CASSQEVNSIIQETQYF.

The genes are TRBV6-1 and TRBJ2-1; TCRdb's D call, TRBD2, is unchecked because there is no DNA. Per germline, CDR1 MNHNS and CDR2 SASEGT. The CDR3 length is 19 residues. CDR3 loop: CASSVRPTSGAGAYNEQFF.

The J gene is TRBJ1-5, the V gene TRBV6-5; no DNA is available, so the TRBD1 call from TCRdb remains unchecked. This CDR3 comprises 15 residues. Germline V CDR1 and CDR2: MNHEY, SVGAGI. CDR3 loop: CASSPSGGDGQPQHF.

J is TRBJ1-2 and V is TRBV4-1; the TCRdb call, TRBD1, lacks DNA for checking. Germline V gene sequence: CDR1 MGHRA, CDR2 YSYEKL. CDR3 length: 14 residues. CDR3 sequence reads: CASSQDVAGDGYTF.

V gene TRBV5-1 combines with J gene TRBJ2-2; TCRdb calls TRBD1, which cannot be checked without DNA. This CDR3 has 16 residues. Germline V gives CDR1 SGHRS, CDR2 YFSETQ. The CDR3 reads CASSRTGTGNTGELFF.

The V gene is TRBV6-2 or TRBV6-3, the J gene TRBJ1-2. There are 13 residues in the CDR3. The germline CDR1 and CDR2 sequences are MNHEY and SVGEGT. The CDR3 reads CASSLQLTYGYTF.

CDR3 residues: CASSLSHSYEQYF. The genes are TRBV27 and TRBJ2-7. CDR1 and CDR2 from the germline V gene are MNHEY and SMNVEV (reference sequence). This CDR3 is built from 13 residues.

The chain couples TRBV7-9 to TRBJ2-5; TCRdb outputs TRBD1, but without DNA this stays unchecked. Germline V lookup: CDR1 SEHNR, CDR2 FQNEAQ (reference sequence). The CDR3 runs to 17 residues. This chain's CDR3 is CASSLGASGTYQETQYF.

The V gene is TRBV27, the J gene TRBJ2-1; TCRdb lists TRBD1, though no DNA is available to test this call. Germline CDR1 is MNHEY and CDR2 is SMNVEV (reference sequence). This CDR3 region has 16 residues. The CDR3 sequence: CASTREQGNNYNEQFF.

This rearrangement joins TRBV7-2 to TRBJ2-5; there is no DNA to check the TCRdb D call of TRBD2. CDR3 length: 15 residues. Germline loops: CDR1 SGHTA, CDR2 FQGNSA. The CDR3 spells CASSLNSGRSETQYF.